Shown below are 29 T cell receptor beta chains from a single sample sequenced in a study of CD8+ T cells in alopecia areata. Reverse transcription of extracted RNA yielded cDNA, which provided the sequencing template. The repertoire was sequenced with immunoSEQ multiplex PCR; TCRdb's copy has only in-frame clones and lacks some. This table has about 150,000 clones, under 60% appearing once. The specimen comprised CD8+ T cells sorted from blood, sampled at week 0. All receptors come from a human donor with alopecia areata.

The rearrangement joins TRBV27 to TRBJ1-5; TRBD1 matches 8 bases. V shed 6 bases, J shed 3 bases, and the junction held 7 bases outside the gene matches. The CDR3 runs to 15 residues. Germline V lookup: CDR1 MNHEY, CDR2 SMNVEV (reference sequence). CDR3 in amino acids: CASSVGTGVNQPQHF. CDR3 in DNA: TGTGCCAGCAGCGTAGGGACAGGCGTCAATCAGCCCCAGCATTTT.

Points on this clone: Other DNA sequences within the sample encode an identical CDR3. V gene TRBV27 combines with J gene TRBJ2-7; D is possibly TRBD2 (7 bases). Trimming stripped 3 bases from V and 3 bases from J, with 9 bases between. The CDR3 is 13 residues long. In germline, CDR1 is MNHEY, CDR2 SMNVEV (reference sequence). This CDR3 is CASSLGGGYEQYF. In DNA, the CDR3 is TGTGCCAGCAGTTTGGGAGGGGGCTACGAGCAGTACTTC.

The chain links TRBV7-8 to TRBJ2-6; 7 positions match TRBD1. After removal of 5 bases from V and 0 bases from J, the junction contained 13 bases not matched to a gene. The germline V gene encodes CDR1 SGHVS and CDR2 FQNEAQ. The CDR3 runs to 19 residues. The CDR3 DNA sequence: TGTGCCAGCAGCCTACTCAACCGGGACAGTAGCTCTGGGGCCAACGTCCTGACTTTC. Protein sequence: CASSLLNRDSSSGANVLTF. Full variable domain (remainder filled in from reference TRBV7-8 and TRBJ2-6): GAGVSQSPRYKVAKRGQDVALRCDPISGHVSLFWYQQALGQGPEFLTYFQNEAQLDKSGLPSDRFFAERPEGSVSTLKIQRTQQEDSAVYLCASSLLNRDSSSGANVLTFGAGSRLTVL.

This clone has only a few counts. The rearrangement uses TRBV10-3 and TRBJ2-7, with a tentative D call TRBD1 (5 bases). The CDR3 has 13 amino acids. V lost 3 bases, J lost 1 base, and 7 bases lay in between. Looked up from germline, CDR1 is ENHRY and CDR2 is SYGVKD. The CDR3 coding sequence is TGTGCCATCAGTGAAGGACAATCCTACGAGCAGTACTTC. Amino acid sequence: CAISEGQSYEQYF.

The V gene is TRBV30, the J gene TRBJ2-6; possibly TRBD2 for D (5 bases). V lost 5 bases to trimming and J lost 0 bases, with 8 bases between them. Germline values: CDR1 GTSNPN, CDR2 SVGIG (reference sequence). The CDR3 runs 14 residues. The CDR3 DNA reads as TGTGCCTGGGGACGGGACTCTGGGGCCAACGTCCTGACTTTC. It specifies CAWGRDSGANVLTF.

The sample holds a few counts of this clone. CDR3 residues: CATSIAMSVNQPQHF. The CDR3 DNA reads TGTGCCACCAGCATCGCCATGAGCGTCAATCAGCCCCAGCATTTT. The chain couples TRBV15 to TRBJ1-5; unclear D gene. Deletions cut 4 bases from V and 3 bases from J, with 13 bases between. Germline V CDR1 and CDR2: LNHNV, YYDKDF (reference sequence). This CDR3 comprises 15 residues.

This clone appeared a few times. V and J are TRBV7-9 and TRBJ1-2; 8 bases match TRBD1. With V trimmed by 0 bases and J by 8 bases, 2 bases remained unmatched. CDR3 length: 13 residues. CDR1 and CDR2 (germline): SEHNR, FQNEAQ (reference sequence). The CDR3 region is CASSLARDRGYTF. The CDR3 nucleotides read TGTGCCAGCAGCTTAGCTCGGGACAGGGGCTACACCTTC.

In its sample, this clone was seen a few times. The chain uses TRBV5-1 and TRBJ1-6; TRBD1 is a possible D gene (5 bases). Trimming pared 3 bases from V and 5 bases from J, leaving 9 bases between. The germline gives CDR1 SGHRS, CDR2 YFSETQ. The CDR3 spans 14 residues. CDR3: CASSSGENNSPLHF. For the CDR3, the DNA is TGCGCCAGCAGCTCGGGGGAAAATAATTCACCCCTCCACTTT.

V and J are TRBV29-1 and TRBJ1-2; D is ambiguous. The CDR3 contains 13 residues. The V gene lost 3 bases and the J gene lost 1 base, with 9 bases spanning the gap. Germline V CDR1 and CDR2: SQVTM, ANQGSEA. This CDR3 is CSVEVRHNYGYTF. As DNA, the CDR3 is TGCAGCGTTGAGGTTCGACATAACTATGGCTACACCTTC.

The chain carries TRBV29-1 and TRBJ2-7; TRBD1 agrees at 7 bases. CDR1 and CDR2 (germline): SQVTM, ANQGSEA. V was clipped by 1 base and J by 2 bases; unmatched bases: 11. This CDR3 comprises 16 residues. The CDR3 nucleotides are TGCAGCGTTGAAGGATGGAGACAGGGTGCCCCCTACGAGCAGTACTTC. It specifies CSVEGWRQGAPYEQYF.

This sequence joins TRBV6-5 and TRBJ1-2, with 9 bases aligning to TRBD1. The CDR3 length is 14 residues. The germline gives CDR1 MNHEY, CDR2 SVGAGI. J gave up 6 bases and V 2 bases, and 4 bases lay outside the gene matches. CDR3 bases: TGTGCCAGCAGTTACGGCGGACAGGGGAATGGCTACACCTTC. Translating it yields CASSYGGQGNGYTF.

The chain combines TRBV30 with TRBJ2-7, with 8 positions matching TRBD2. Germline V lookup: CDR1 GTSNPN, CDR2 SVGIG (reference sequence). The ends lost 3 bases at V and 5 bases at J; junction bases unmatched: 3. There are 12 residues in the CDR3. The CDR3 protein is CAWSLAGHEQYF. CDR3 DNA sequence: TGTGCCTGGAGCCTAGCGGGCCACGAGCAGTACTTC.

This clone showed up just a few times. This chain joins TRBV2 and TRBJ2-1; TRBD2 is a possible D gene (5 bases). The CDR3 is 13 amino acids. From germline, CDR1 is SNHLY and CDR2 FYNNEI. Between the trimmed V and J ends, which lost 4 bases and 5 bases, there was a span of 9 bases. The CDR3 coding sequence is TGTGCCAGCAGTGCACTAGAAGACAATGAGCAGTTCTTC. The encoded protein is CASSALEDNEQFF.

This clone was seen only a few times. V is TRBV7-2 and J is TRBJ2-6, with 9 positions matching TRBD1. This CDR3 is 16 amino acids long. V lost 6 bases and J lost 2; bases outside the gene matches: 5. CDR1 SGHTA and CDR2 FQGNSA come from the germline V gene. The CDR3 loop reads CASSGGQGAGANVLTF. The CDR3 DNA reads as TGTGCCAGCAGTGGGGGACAGGGAGCTGGGGCCAACGTCCTGACTTTC. Together with reference TRBV7-2 and TRBJ2-6, the CDR3 gives the full variable domain: GAGVSQSPSNKVTEKGKDVELRCDPISGHTALYWYRQSLGQGLEFLIYFQGNSAPDKSGLPSDRFSAERTGGSVSTLTIQRTQQEDSAVYLCASSGGQGAGANVLTFGAGSRLTVL.

This clone was counted between two and nine times. The V gene is TRBV4-2, the J gene TRBJ2-3; D unclear. The V end lost 4 bases, the J end lost 6 bases, and 8 bases lay between the germline ends. The CDR3 totals 12 residues. From germline, CDR1 is LGHNA and CDR2 YNFKEQ. Here the CDR3 DNA reads TGTGCCAGCAGCCTCCCCGGGGATACGCAGTATTTT. It specifies CASSLPGDTQYF.

The chain links TRBV19 to TRBJ1-1; 8 bases are a match to TRBD1. Germline CDR1 LNHDA, CDR2 SQIVND (reference sequence). This CDR3 contains 14 residues. With 6 bases clipped from V and 1 base from J, the junction kept 4 bases outside the gene matches. The CDR3 coding sequence is TGTGCCAGTAGGCAGGGGGCTCGGAACACTGAAGCTTTCTTT. This gives the protein CASRQGARNTEAFF.

The V and J genes are TRBV5-1 and TRBJ1-1; TRBD1 might be the D (5 bases). Trimming stripped 2 bases from V and 0 bases from J, with 8 bases between. The length of the CDR3 is 14 residues. Germline CDR1 reads SGHRS; CDR2 reads YFSETQ. CDR3 sequence: CASSLTGLNTEAFF. In DNA, the CDR3 is TGCGCCAGCAGCTTAACAGGATTGAACACTGAAGCTTTCTTT.

The chain carries TRBV20-1 and TRBJ1-2; D gene ambiguous. From germline, CDR1 is DFQATT and CDR2 SNEGSKA (reference sequence). V shed 4 bases and J shed 11 bases, with 14 bases lying between them. This CDR3 has 11 amino acids. CDR3 amino acids: CSATRTDRYTF. The DNA for the CDR3 is TGCAGTGCTACTAGGACGGATAGATACACCTTC.

The V call is TRBV9, the J call TRBJ1-6, with TRBD1 matching 7 bases. Germline lookup yields CDR1 SGDLS and CDR2 YYNGEE. This CDR3 region has 15 residues. With 0 bases clipped from V and 10 bases from J, the junction kept 7 bases outside the gene matches. As DNA, the CDR3 is TGTGCCAGCAGCGTAGATACAGGGGCAGGATCACCCCTCCACTTT. Protein sequence: CASSVDTGAGSPLHF. The whole variable domain, filled in from reference TRBV9 and TRBJ1-6, reads DSGVTQTPKHLITATGQRVTLRCSPRSGDLSVYWYQQSLDQGLQFLIQYYNGEERAKGNILERFSAQQFPDLHSELNLSSLELGDSALYFCASSVDTGAGSPLHFGNGTRLTVT.

The rearrangement links TRBV19 to TRBJ1-1; no reliable D call. The V end was cut by 5 bases, the J end by 6 bases, with 16 bases between. This CDR3 is 14 amino acids long. Germline lookup yields CDR1 LNHDA and CDR2 SQIVND (reference sequence). The CDR3 loop is CASSPTTRGSEAFF. The DNA for the CDR3 is TGTGCCAGTAGTCCAACTACCCGAGGGTCTGAAGCTTTCTTT.

The chain is built from TRBV28 and TRBJ2-7; the match to TRBD1 covers 9 bases. After removal of 6 bases from V and 6 bases from J, the junction contained 6 bases not matched to a gene. From germline, CDR1 is MDHEN and CDR2 SYDVKM. This CDR3 is built from 13 residues. The DNA of the CDR3 is TGTGCCAGCAGACGAACAGGGGGCGGCGAGCAGTACTTC. Translation gives CASRRTGGGEQYF.

The J gene is TRBJ1-2, the V gene TRBV14; 7 positions agree with TRBD1. The V gene's germline CDR1 is SGHDN and CDR2 FVKESK. This CDR3 has 17 residues. The V segment lost 4 bases and the J segment 3 bases; nucleotides outside the gene matches: 14. For the CDR3, the DNA is TGTGCCAGCAGCCGGGGGTACCGGGACAGAGGCGACTATGGCTACACCTTC. Protein product: CASSRGYRDRGDYGYTF.

In this sample, this clone turned up a few times. The chain couples TRBV19 to TRBJ2-7, with D possibly TRBD2 on 6 matching bases. The CDR3 is 15 amino acids. With 5 bases removed from V and 2 bases from J, the gap between germline ends came to 16 bases. Per the germline V gene, CDR1 is LNHDA and CDR2 is SQIVND (reference sequence). CDR3 amino acids: CASSPGTGDAYEQYF. The CDR3, as DNA: TGTGCCAGTAGTCCGGGGACGGGAGACGCCTACGAGCAGTACTTC.

This chain links TRBV9 with TRBJ1-1, with no clear D. The CDR3 has 12 amino acids. Germline V gene sequence: CDR1 SGDLS, CDR2 YYNGEE. V lost 3 bases to trimming and J lost 10 bases, with 13 bases between them. CDR3 loop: CASSAAGLVAFF. In DNA, the CDR3 is TGTGCCAGCAGCGCCGCCGGGCTGGTAGCTTTCTTT. The complete variable domain, with remaining parts taken from reference TRBV9 and TRBJ1-1, reads DSGVTQTPKHLITATGQRVTLRCSPRSGDLSVYWYQQSLDQGLQFLIQYYNGEERAKGNILERFSAQQFPDLHSELNLSSLELGDSALYFCASSAAGLVAFFGQGTRLTVV.

This chain joins TRBV29-1 and TRBJ1-5; D is perhaps TRBD1 (5 bases). This CDR3 contains 12 residues. Germline V gene lookup returns CDR1 SQVTM and CDR2 ANQGSEA. The germline V and J ends were trimmed by 4 bases and 12 bases, with 16 bases remaining between them. CDR3 DNA: TGCAGCGTTGCTATGGACGGTGGACACCAGCATTTT. This encodes CSVAMDGGHQHF.

The chain links TRBV13 to TRBJ1-2; 8 positions agree with TRBD1. The CDR3 length is 18 residues. CDR1 and CDR2 (germline): PRHDT, FYEKMQ (reference sequence). The V and J ends lost 3 bases and 3 bases, in that order; junction bases with no gene match: 15. This CDR3 reads CASSLTGAGVGLDYGYTF. The CDR3 DNA sequence: TGTGCCAGCAGCTTGACAGGGGCCGGAGTCGGTCTCGACTATGGCTACACCTTC.

The V call is TRBV30, the J call TRBJ1-6, with a tentative D call TRBD1 (5 bases). From germline, CDR1 is GTSNPN and CDR2 SVGIG (reference sequence). The V gene lost 2 bases and the J gene lost 19 bases, with 18 bases spanning the gap. The CDR3 is 12 residues long. The CDR3 nucleotides are TGTGCCTGGAGTTGGACCGGGACTGAGATACACTTT. It yields the protein CAWSWTGTEIHF.

This clone was counted only a few times. The CDR3, as DNA: TGTGCCAGCCTAACGGGACAGATGAACACTGAAGCTTTCTTT. Translating it yields CASLTGQMNTEAFF. The rearrangement links TRBV2 to TRBJ1-1, with 7 bases matching TRBD1. Germline V gives CDR1 SNHLY, CDR2 FYNNEI. The J segment lost 0 bases and the V segment lost 8 bases, leaving 6 bases of the junction unmatched. There are 14 residues in the CDR3.

As to this clone: This sample also contains other DNA sequences that code for the same CDR3. The rearrangement uses TRBV30 and TRBJ1-1, with D possibly being TRBD1 (6 bases). Germline CDR1 GTSNPN, CDR2 SVGIG (reference sequence). This CDR3 is built from 13 residues. The ends were cut back, 0 bases at V and 3 bases at J, with 8 bases in the middle. CDR3 amino acids: CAWSVQGDTEAFF. CDR3 nucleotide sequence: TGTGCCTGGAGTGTACAGGGAGACACTGAAGCTTTCTTT.